In its sample, the clone carrying this T cell receptor beta chain was seen once. This specimen comes from a study of control samples from healthy donors and cancer patients. The CDR3 extends over 13 amino acids. Germline CDR1 is SGHDN and CDR2 is FVKESK. J was trimmed by 9 bases and V by 2 bases; bases with no gene match: 7. Sequenced by immunoSEQ multiplex PCR; TCRdb stores in-frame clones only, minus some. The table shows about 170,000 clones, with around 90% occurring only once. The rearrangement joins TRBV14 to TRBJ2-7, with 7 bases lining up with TRBD2. The clonotype was recovered from a woman aged 25 to 45 in good health. The sequenced sample was blood. DNA for the CDR3: TGTGCCAGCAGCCAACCCGGACTAGGGTGGCAGTACTTC. Translation: CASSQPGLGWQYF.